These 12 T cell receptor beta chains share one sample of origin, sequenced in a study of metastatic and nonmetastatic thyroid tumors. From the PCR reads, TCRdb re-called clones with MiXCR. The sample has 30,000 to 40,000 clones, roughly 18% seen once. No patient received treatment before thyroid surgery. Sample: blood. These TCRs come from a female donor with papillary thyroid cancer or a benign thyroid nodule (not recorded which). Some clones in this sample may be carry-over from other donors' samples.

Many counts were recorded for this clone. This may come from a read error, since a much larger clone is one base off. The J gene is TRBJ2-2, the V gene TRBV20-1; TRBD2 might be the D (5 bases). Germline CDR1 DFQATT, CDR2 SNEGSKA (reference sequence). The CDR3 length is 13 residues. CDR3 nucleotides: TGCAGTACTAGACGGGGGAACACCGGGGAGCTGTTTTTT. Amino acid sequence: CSTRRGNTGELFF.

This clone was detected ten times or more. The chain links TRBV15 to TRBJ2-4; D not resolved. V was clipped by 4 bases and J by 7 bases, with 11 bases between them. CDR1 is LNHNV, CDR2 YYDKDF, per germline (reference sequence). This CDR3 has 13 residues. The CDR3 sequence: CATSTGFGNIQYF. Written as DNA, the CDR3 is TGTGCCACCAGCACAGGTTTCGGGAACATTCAGTACTTC.

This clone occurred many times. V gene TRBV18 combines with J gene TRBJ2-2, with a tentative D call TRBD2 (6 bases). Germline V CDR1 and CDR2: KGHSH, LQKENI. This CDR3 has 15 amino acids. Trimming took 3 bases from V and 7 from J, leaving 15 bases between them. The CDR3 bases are TGTGCCAGCTCACCGAGCGGGTTTTACGGCGGGGAGCTGTTTTTT. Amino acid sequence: CASSPSGFYGGELFF.

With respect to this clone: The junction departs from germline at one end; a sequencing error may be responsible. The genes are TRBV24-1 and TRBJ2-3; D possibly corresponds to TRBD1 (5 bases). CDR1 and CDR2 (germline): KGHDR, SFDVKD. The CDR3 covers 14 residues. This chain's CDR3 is CATSDVGVTDTQYF. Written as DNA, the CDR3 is TGTGCCACCAGTGATGTAGGGGTCACAGATACGCAGTACTTT.

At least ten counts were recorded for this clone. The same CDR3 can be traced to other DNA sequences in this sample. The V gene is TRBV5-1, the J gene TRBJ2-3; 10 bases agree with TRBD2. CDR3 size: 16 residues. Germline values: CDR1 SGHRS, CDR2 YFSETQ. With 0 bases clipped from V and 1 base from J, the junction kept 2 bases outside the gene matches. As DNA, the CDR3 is TGCGCCAGCAGCTTGGCCGGGACTAGCGGCACAGATACGCAGTATTTT. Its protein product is CASSLAGTSGTDTQYF.

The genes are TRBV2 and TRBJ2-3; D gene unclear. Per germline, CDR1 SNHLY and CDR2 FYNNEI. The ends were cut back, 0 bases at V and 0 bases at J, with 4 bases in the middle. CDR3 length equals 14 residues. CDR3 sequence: CASSEALSTDTQYF. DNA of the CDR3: TGTGCCAGCAGTGAAGCCCTAAGCACAGATACGCAGTATTTT.

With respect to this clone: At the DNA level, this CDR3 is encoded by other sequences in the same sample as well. The CDR3 loop is CASSVAGGGTGELFF. Written as DNA, the CDR3 is TGTGCCAGCAGCGTAGCAGGGGGAGGAACCGGGGAGCTGTTTTTT. The gene calls are TRBV9 and TRBJ2-2; TRBD1 might be the D (7 bases). The germline CDR1 and CDR2 sequences are SGDLS and YYNGEE. This CDR3 region has 15 residues. Between the trimmed V and J ends, which lost 0 bases and 5 bases, there was a span of 11 bases.

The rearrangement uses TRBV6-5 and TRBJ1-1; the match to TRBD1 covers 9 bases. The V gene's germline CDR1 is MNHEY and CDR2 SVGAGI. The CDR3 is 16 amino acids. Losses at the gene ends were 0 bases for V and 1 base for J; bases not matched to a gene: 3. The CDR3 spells CASSYSGTGWNTEAFF. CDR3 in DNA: TGTGCCAGCAGTTACTCAGGGACAGGGTGGAACACTGAAGCTTTCTTT.

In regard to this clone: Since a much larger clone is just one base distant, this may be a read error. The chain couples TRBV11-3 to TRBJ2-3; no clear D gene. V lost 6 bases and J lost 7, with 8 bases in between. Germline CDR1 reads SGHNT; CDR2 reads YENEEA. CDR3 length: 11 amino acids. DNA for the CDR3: TGTGCCAGCAGACGTAGCTATACGCAGTATTTT. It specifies CASRRSYTQYF.

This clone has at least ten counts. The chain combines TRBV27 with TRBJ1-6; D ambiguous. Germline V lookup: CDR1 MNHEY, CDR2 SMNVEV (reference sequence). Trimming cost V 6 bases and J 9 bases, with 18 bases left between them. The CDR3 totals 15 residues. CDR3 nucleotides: TGTGCCAGCAGCCAACGAGGCAGGCTTACTTCACCCCTCCACTTT. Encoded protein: CASSQRGRLTSPLHF.

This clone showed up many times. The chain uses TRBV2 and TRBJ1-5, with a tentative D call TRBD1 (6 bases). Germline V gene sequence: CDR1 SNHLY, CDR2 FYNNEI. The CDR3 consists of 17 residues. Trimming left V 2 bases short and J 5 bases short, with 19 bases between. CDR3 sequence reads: CASSERFGTTFDQPQHF. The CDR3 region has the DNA TGTGCCAGCAGTGAAAGATTTGGGACAACATTTGATCAGCCCCAGCATTTT.

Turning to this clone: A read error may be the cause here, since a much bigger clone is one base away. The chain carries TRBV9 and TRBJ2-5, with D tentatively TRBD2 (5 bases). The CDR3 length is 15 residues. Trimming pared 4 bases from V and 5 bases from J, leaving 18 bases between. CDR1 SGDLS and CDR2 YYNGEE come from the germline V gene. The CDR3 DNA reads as TGTGCCAGCAGCCTTGTACTAGACCGACTGGAGACCCAGTACTTC. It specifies CASSLVLDRLETQYF.